What follows is one TCR beta chain and its context. What it binds is unknown. This sample was included in a study of post-analysis software for immune sequencing data. Study-wide results and limits: Samples made in the same batch grouped tightly together by F measure. Patients had higher frequencies than controls of four to six TRBV segments, including TRBV5-6, TRBV5-1 and TRBV20-1. Relative to controls, patients with multiple sclerosis showed significantly lower normalized Chao1 diversity.

Every TCR beta cDNA library bore unique molecular identifiers. Each sample of about 0.95 to 11 million input T cells yielded roughly 500,000 cDNA molecules, so each molecule approximated one T cell. TCRdb analysed the PCR reads with MiXCR anew, one entry per CDR3 protein. Found here are roughly 400,000 distinct CDR3 sequences, about 39% of them singletons; the top ten hold about 7.6%. The germline V gene encodes CDR1 SGHRS and CDR2 YFSETQ. V was pared by 4 bases and J by 9 bases, with 16 bases between. This CDR3 comprises 13 residues. This clonotype originated in a girl aged 2-10 years with multiple sclerosis. The material sequenced was blood. The chain uses TRBV5-1 and TRBJ2-5, with D possibly being TRBD2 (5 bases). The CDR3 spells CASSPLSRGSQYF. CDR3 in DNA: TGCGCCAGCAGCCCCTTATCCCGGGGATCCCAGTACTTC. Supplemented by reference TRBV5-1 and TRBJ2-5, the full variable domain reads KAGVTQTPRYLIKTRGQQVTLSCSPISGHRSVSWYQQTPGQGLQFLFEYFSETQRNKGNFPGRFSGRQFSNSRSEMNVSTLELGDSALYLCASSPLSRGSQYFGPGTRLLVL.